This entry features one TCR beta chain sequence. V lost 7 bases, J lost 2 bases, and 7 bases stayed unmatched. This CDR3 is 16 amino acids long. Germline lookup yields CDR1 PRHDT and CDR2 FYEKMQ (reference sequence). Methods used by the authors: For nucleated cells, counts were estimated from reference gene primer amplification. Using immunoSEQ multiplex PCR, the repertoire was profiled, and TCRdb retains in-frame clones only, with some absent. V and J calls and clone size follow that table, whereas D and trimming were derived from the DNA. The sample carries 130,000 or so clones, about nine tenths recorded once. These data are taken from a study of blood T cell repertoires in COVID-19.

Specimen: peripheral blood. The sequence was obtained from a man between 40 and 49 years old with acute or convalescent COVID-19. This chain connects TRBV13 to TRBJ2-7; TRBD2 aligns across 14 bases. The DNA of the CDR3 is TGTGCCAGCACCCGACTAGCGGGGGGGCCCCCCTACGAGCAGTACTTC. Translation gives CASTRLAGGPPYEQYF.